One and the same sample provided the 3 T cell receptor beta chains below, sequenced in a study of glioma-infiltrating T cells after dendritic cell vaccination. Time point specified: after dendritic cell vaccination, including at tumor progression/relapse. The data were produced by immunoSEQ multiplex PCR, yet TCRdb's version contains in-frame clones alone and is incomplete. The sample includes 110,000 or so clones, around 91% of them seen just once. Here the sequenced sample was blood, taken after dendritic cell vaccination. The receptors come from a human donor with glioblastoma.

The CDR3 here is CASSGQGRETQYF. CDR3 nucleotide sequence: TGTGCCAGCAGCGGACAGGGTAGGGAGACCCAGTACTTC. This chain links TRBV2 with TRBJ2-5; 8 bases align to TRBD1. Germline-derived CDR1 and CDR2 are SNHLY and FYNNEI. The CDR3 covers 13 residues. V was clipped by 6 bases and J by 5 bases; unmatched bases: 5.

The CDR3 coding sequence is TGCGCCAGCAGCTTGGCTGCTTCGAGCTCCTACGAGCAGTACTTC. Amino acid sequence: CASSLAASSSYEQYF. The chain uses TRBV5-1 and TRBJ2-7; D is undetermined. The CDR3 is made up of 15 amino acids. With 0 bases removed from V and 0 bases from J, the gap between germline ends came to 10 bases. In germline, CDR1 is SGHRS, CDR2 YFSETQ. The complete variable domain, with remaining parts taken from reference TRBV5-1 and TRBJ2-7, reads KAGVTQTPRYLIKTRGQQVTLSCSPISGHRSVSWYQQTPGQGLQFLFEYFSETQRNKGNFPGRFSGRQFSNSRSEMNVSTLELGDSALYLCASSLAASSSYEQYFGPGTRLTVT.

The chain is built from TRBV6-5 and TRBJ2-5, with 9 nucleotides matching TRBD1. The CDR3 contains 14 residues. After removal of 8 bases from V and 5 bases from J, the junction contained 9 bases not matched to a gene. Germline loops: CDR1 MNHEY, CDR2 SVGAGI. The CDR3 DNA is TGTGCCAGCGGAAACAGGGGGCGAAGGGAGACCCAGTACTTC. It is translated as CASGNRGRRETQYF.